Below, 29 T cell receptor beta chains from the same sample are listed, as sequenced in a study of blood T cell repertoires in COVID-19. The assay was immunoSEQ multiplex PCR, and TCRdb's table has in-frame clones only and misses some. This repertoire shows about 280,000 clones, roughly 86% found once; its top ten account for about 8.6%. The sample comprised peripheral blood. These receptors originate from a man aged 35 to 55 with active or convalescent COVID-19.

This clone was recorded a few times. CDR3 nucleotide sequence: TGCAGTGCTAGTTGGGGGAGGACGCAGTATTTT. Amino acid sequence: CSASWGRTQYF. This chain joins TRBV20-1 and TRBJ2-3; D is possibly TRBD2 (6 bases). The CDR3 spans 11 residues. V was clipped by 3 bases and J by 9 bases, with 10 bases between them. The germline CDR1 and CDR2 sequences are DFQATT and SNEGSKA (reference sequence).

The genes are TRBV24-1 and TRBJ2-3, with D perhaps TRBD2 (5 bases). The germline V and J ends were trimmed by 5 bases and 0 bases, with 11 bases remaining between them. CDR1 KGHDR and CDR2 SFDVKD come from the germline V gene. The CDR3 extends over 15 amino acids. The CDR3 sequence is CATSARTGSTDTQYF. DNA for the CDR3: TGTGCCACCAGTGCGAGGACTGGGAGCACAGATACGCAGTATTTT.

The chain is built from TRBV10-3 and TRBJ1-6; TRBD1 might be the D (5 bases). From germline, CDR1 is ENHRY and CDR2 SYGVKD. Trimming took 7 bases from V and 9 from J, leaving 10 bases between them. CDR3 length: 12 amino acids. The CDR3 DNA reads as TGTGCCATCAAGACAGACAGTTCACCCCTCCACTTT. Its protein is CAIKTDSSPLHF.

The chain recombines TRBV6-5 with TRBJ1-5; 7 bases align to TRBD1. Germline-derived CDR1 and CDR2 are MNHEY and SVGAGI. This CDR3 region has 14 residues. Losses at the gene ends were 6 bases for V and 7 bases for J; bases not matched to a gene: 9. The chain's CDR3 is CASRGGGAGQPQHF. The CDR3, as DNA: TGTGCCAGCAGAGGAGGGGGCGCCGGCCAGCCCCAGCATTTT.

This sequence joins TRBV11-3 and TRBJ1-6; 7 positions agree with TRBD1. This CDR3 is built from 18 residues. V shed 0 bases, J shed 2 bases, and the junction held 7 bases outside the gene matches. CDR1 and CDR2 from the germline V gene are SGHNT and YENEEA. The CDR3 DNA follows: TGTGCCAGCAGCTTAGAGGGGAAGACAGGGCCCTATAATTCACCCCTCCACTTT. Translating it yields CASSLEGKTGPYNSPLHF.

The chain is built from TRBV27 and TRBJ1-1; TRBD1 aligns across 7 bases. V lost 5 bases and J lost 4; bases outside the gene matches: 10. Germline lookup yields CDR1 MNHEY and CDR2 SMNVEV (reference sequence). The CDR3 spans 15 residues. The CDR3 region is CASSVNRGWTTEAFF. The CDR3 DNA follows: TGTGCCAGCAGTGTGAACAGGGGATGGACCACTGAAGCTTTCTTT.

This chain connects TRBV19 to TRBJ1-5, with TRBD1 as a possible D gene (5 bases). V was cut by 2 bases and J by 0 bases, with 11 bases left in between. The CDR3 length is 16 residues. CDR1 is LNHDA and CDR2 is SQIVND in the germline V gene (reference sequence). Written as DNA, the CDR3 is TGTGCCAGTAGTATACCTCGGGGGGGTAGCAATCAGCCCCAGCATTTT. This codes for CASSIPRGGSNQPQHF.

This sequence joins TRBV25-1 and TRBJ2-7, with 7 positions matching TRBD2. The CDR3 has 16 residues. V was clipped by 3 bases and J by 2 bases; unmatched bases: 10. CDR1 is MGHDK, CDR2 SYGVNS, per germline. CDR3 loop: CASSDSSHGRTYEQYF. The DNA for the CDR3 is TGTGCCAGCAGTGATTCCTCTCACGGGAGGACCTACGAGCAGTACTTC.

This clone was seen once. The chain uses TRBV30 and TRBJ1-2; D unresolved. CDR1 GTSNPN and CDR2 SVGIG come from the germline V gene (reference sequence). The CDR3 totals 10 residues. Trimming removed 3 bases at V and 7 bases at J, with 6 bases between. The CDR3 reads CAWRAAGYTF. CDR3 in DNA: TGTGCCTGGAGGGCGGCTGGCTACACCTTC.

The chain recombines TRBV13 with TRBJ2-3; D perhaps matches TRBD2 (7 bases). CDR1 is PRHDT, CDR2 FYEKMQ, per germline (reference sequence). The V and J ends lost 7 bases and 6 bases respectively, with 14 bases between them. The CDR3 covers 13 residues. CDR3 residues: CASIGGAADTQYF. The CDR3 DNA is TGTGCCAGCATAGGGGGGGCCGCGGATACGCAGTATTTT.

J is TRBJ1-5 and V is TRBV2; 7 nucleotides line up with TRBD1. With V trimmed by 5 bases and J by 10 bases, 8 bases remained unmatched. Per germline, CDR1 SNHLY and CDR2 FYNNEI. The length of the CDR3 is 13 residues. The CDR3 bases are TGTGCCAGCAGTCGACAGGGAACCAGCCCCCAGCATTTT. Translated, it gives CASSRQGTSPQHF.

This clone was seen a handful of times. The genes are TRBV29-1 and TRBJ2-1, with 9 bases lining up with TRBD1. From germline, CDR1 is SQVTM and CDR2 ANQGSEA. V lost 5 bases and J lost 8; bases outside the gene matches: 16. This CDR3 has 16 residues. The CDR3 region has the DNA TGCAGCGTTAATTCACGCCGGGACAGGGAAGGGGATGAGCAGTTCTTC. This sequence encodes CSVNSRRDREGDEQFF.

The chain couples TRBV5-1 to TRBJ2-7; the match to TRBD2 covers 10 bases. The CDR3 loop spans 18 amino acids. V trimming: 4 bases; J trimming: 2 bases; junction bases outside the gene matches: 15. CDR1 is SGHRS, CDR2 YFSETQ, per germline. The CDR3 region is CASSPQVVAGGLAYEQYF. The DNA of the CDR3 is TGCGCCAGCAGCCCCCAGGTGGTAGCGGGAGGCCTCGCCTACGAGCAGTACTTC.

The chain recombines TRBV9 with TRBJ1-2; TRBD1 aligns across 8 bases. This CDR3 spans 13 amino acids. Germline values: CDR1 SGDLS, CDR2 YYNGEE. The V and J ends lost 6 bases and 8 bases, in that order; junction bases with no gene match: 9. The CDR3 region is CASTAGGMQGYTF. The CDR3, as DNA: TGTGCCAGCACCGCAGGGGGCATGCAAGGCTACACCTTC. Looking up the rest from reference TRBV9 and TRBJ1-2 gives the full variable domain: DSGVTQTPKHLITATGQRVTLRCSPRSGDLSVYWYQQSLDQGLQFLIQYYNGEERAKGNILERFSAQQFPDLHSELNLSSLELGDSALYFCASTAGGMQGYTFGSGTRLTVV.

The J gene is TRBJ1-5, the V gene TRBV10-3; D is unresolved. V was cut by 5 bases and J by 0 bases, with 20 bases left in between. Germline-derived CDR1 and CDR2 are ENHRY and SYGVKD. This CDR3 spans 18 amino acids. DNA of the CDR3: TGTGCCATCAGTAACCAGGCCGTTACCCGATATAGCAATCAGCCCCAGCATTTT. This translates into CAISNQAVTRYSNQPQHF.

The V gene is TRBV13, the J gene TRBJ2-3, with a weak D call TRBD2 (5 bases). V was trimmed by 5 bases and J by 6 bases, leaving 21 bases between them. Germline CDR1 and CDR2: PRHDT and FYEKMQ (reference sequence). This CDR3 is built from 16 residues. The CDR3: CASSPPPTGVVDTQYF. The CDR3 nucleotides are TGTGCCAGCAGCCCCCCCCCGACCGGGGTTGTTGATACGCAGTATTTT.

The chain links TRBV30 to TRBJ2-2, with D possibly matching TRBD1 (7 bases). This CDR3 has 13 amino acids. V shed 3 bases and J shed 5 bases, with 10 bases lying between them. Germline V lookup: CDR1 GTSNPN, CDR2 SVGIG (reference sequence). DNA for the CDR3: TGTGCCTGGAGGACAGGGAGGACCGGGGAGCTGTTTTTT. Its translation is CAWRTGRTGELFF.

The V gene is TRBV5-1, the J gene TRBJ2-5, with D possibly matching TRBD1 (6 bases). Germline CDR1 is SGHRS and CDR2 is YFSETQ. There are 14 residues in the CDR3. The V end lost 0 bases, the J end lost 7 bases, and 13 bases lay between the germline ends. CDR3 sequence reads: CASSLVQGKGTQYF. DNA for the CDR3: TGCGCCAGCAGCTTGGTACAGGGCAAGGGGACCCAGTACTTC.

The rearrangement uses TRBV4-1 and TRBJ2-7, with D possibly matching TRBD2 (5 bases). V lost 1 base and J 7 bases, leaving 14 bases between the germline ends. This CDR3 has 14 amino acids. The germline gives CDR1 MGHRA, CDR2 YSYEKL. CDR3 DNA: TGCGCCAGCAGCCAAGGGAGTCAGCGAGGGGAGCAGTACTTC. This encodes CASSQGSQRGEQYF.

The gene calls are TRBV5-4 and TRBJ2-1; D is perhaps TRBD2 (6 bases). Trimming cost V 2 bases and J 4 bases, with 13 bases left between them. The CDR3 has 15 residues. The V gene's germline CDR1 is SGHNT and CDR2 YYREEE (reference sequence). This chain's CDR3 is CASSLTLATYNEQFF. The CDR3 DNA reads TGTGCCAGCAGCTTAACGCTAGCGACTTACAATGAGCAGTTCTTC.

This chain links TRBV5-1 with TRBJ2-3; TRBD2 aligns across 8 bases. Looked up from germline, CDR1 is SGHRS and CDR2 is YFSETQ. CDR3 size: 14 residues. The V gene end was trimmed by 4 bases and the J gene end by 10 bases; junction bases not matched to a gene: 11. CDR3 loop: CASSPLLERGPQYF. The DNA of the CDR3 is TGCGCCAGCAGCCCGTTGTTGGAGCGGGGGCCGCAGTATTTT.

The genes are TRBV11-2 and TRBJ2-2; maybe TRBD2 (5 bases). The CDR3 has 17 amino acids. In germline, CDR1 is SGHAT, CDR2 FQNNGV. Trimming shortened V by 5 bases and J by 0 bases, and 16 bases separated the two germline ends. CDR3 amino acids: CASSPQWTGSNTGELFF. CDR3 nucleotides: TGTGCCAGCAGCCCGCAGTGGACTGGATCGAACACCGGGGAGCTGTTTTTT.

This rearrangement joins TRBV24-1 to TRBJ1-5; D is perhaps TRBD1 (5 bases). The V and J ends lost 3 bases and 5 bases respectively, with 13 bases between them. Germline assignment: CDR1 KGHDR and CDR2 SFDVKD. This CDR3 has 15 amino acids. The CDR3 spells CATSDGGGAYQPQHF. Here the CDR3 DNA reads TGTGCCACCAGTGATGGGGGAGGGGCTTATCAGCCCCAGCATTTT.

CDR3 amino acids: CASSLERSGNTGELFF. Here the CDR3 DNA reads TGTGCCAGCAGCTTGGAAAGGAGCGGCAACACCGGGGAGCTGTTTTTT. The chain employs TRBV5-6 and TRBJ2-2, with D perhaps matching TRBD2 (5 bases). The CDR3 is 16 residues long. The V gene lost 0 bases and the J gene lost 2 bases, with 11 bases spanning the gap. CDR1 and CDR2 (germline): SGHDT, YYEEEE.

The rearrangement joins TRBV6-5 to TRBJ2-3, with 8 bases identical to TRBD1. CDR3 length: 14 amino acids. From germline, CDR1 is MNHEY and CDR2 SVGAGI. V trimming: 4 bases; J trimming: 5 bases; junction bases outside the gene matches: 5. CDR3 region: CASSLTGGEDTQYF. The CDR3 bases are TGTGCCAGCAGTTTAACAGGGGGTGAAGATACGCAGTATTTT.

V and J are TRBV19 and TRBJ1-6; D remains unclear. Germline values: CDR1 LNHDA, CDR2 SQIVND (reference sequence). The CDR3 extends over 17 amino acids. The ends were cut back, 6 bases at V and 0 bases at J, with 15 bases in the middle. CDR3 DNA sequence: TGTGCCAGTAGCCCTGGAGTGACCCGCTCCTATAATTCACCCCTCCACTTT. It is translated as CASSPGVTRSYNSPLHF.

The chain combines TRBV2 with TRBJ2-1, with TRBD1 matching 8 bases. Losses at the gene ends were 5 bases for V and 4 bases for J; bases not matched to a gene: 4. This CDR3 is 14 amino acids long. Germline V lookup: CDR1 SNHLY, CDR2 FYNNEI. CDR3 nucleotides: TGTGCCAGCAGTAGCCGGGACAGGTACAATGAGCAGTTCTTC. Translation: CASSSRDRYNEQFF.

This clone was picked up one time. The chain is built from TRBV18 and TRBJ2-2; 8 bases map to TRBD2. This CDR3 region has 16 residues. Germline-derived CDR1 and CDR2 are KGHSH and LQKENI. Trimming at V came to 0 bases and at J to 2 bases, leaving 2 bases not matched to a gene. CDR3 sequence (DNA): TGTGCCAGCTCACCACCCGCGGGGGGTAACACCGGGGAGCTGTTTTTT. Translation gives CASSPPAGGNTGELFF.

The chain carries TRBV24-1 and TRBJ2-3; D may be TRBD1 (6 bases). The CDR3 is 15 amino acids. Germline loops: CDR1 KGHDR, CDR2 SFDVKD. The V gene lost 9 bases and the J gene lost 1 base, with 16 bases spanning the gap. The CDR3 DNA sequence: TGTGCCACCGCCCGCACAGGGATGGGCACAGATACGCAGTATTTT. It is translated as CATARTGMGTDTQYF.